The 30 T cell receptor beta chains listed next were all sequenced from one sample in a study of blood T cell repertoires in COVID-19. Repertoires were generated with immunoSEQ multiplex PCR, while TCRdb's copy carries only in-frame clones and drops some. In the table there are approximately 80,000 clones, more than 60% of which are singletons. The material sequenced was peripheral blood. Every receptor here comes from a human donor in a cohort sampled during active COVID-19.

The rearrangement joins TRBV27 to TRBJ2-7, with 10 bases lining up with TRBD1. The J segment lost 7 bases and the V segment lost 5 bases, leaving 8 bases of the junction unmatched. CDR1 MNHEY and CDR2 SMNVEV come from the germline V gene (reference sequence). The CDR3 contains 14 residues. The CDR3 DNA sequence: TGTGCCAGCAGTCCCGGGACAGGGGTGTGGGAGCAGTACTTC. Its translation is CASSPGTGVWEQYF.

A few counts support this clone. This chain links TRBV10-2 with TRBJ1-5, with a weak D call TRBD1 (6 bases). CDR3 length equals 14 residues. Germline lookup yields CDR1 WSHSY and CDR2 SAAADI. V gave up 6 bases and J gave up 7 bases, with 16 bases separating them. The CDR3 loop reads CASRQGRDGQPQHF. The CDR3 DNA is TGCGCCAGCAGACAGGGTCGAGACGGGCAGCCCCAGCATTTT.

V is TRBV28 and J is TRBJ1-2, with 10 bases fitting TRBD1. Germline V gene lookup returns CDR1 MDHEN and CDR2 SYDVKM. CDR3 length: 13 residues. Losses at the gene ends were 6 bases for V and 8 bases for J; bases not matched to a gene: 6. The CDR3 region is CASRLTGGTGYTF. The CDR3 DNA reads as TGTGCCAGCAGACTGACAGGGGGCACGGGCTACACCTTC.

Here the CDR3 reads CASSAGVANEKLFF. In DNA form, the CDR3 reads TGTGCCAGCAGCGCAGGGGTAGCTAATGAAAAACTGTTTTTT. The chain has TRBV27 and TRBJ1-4; weak D call: TRBD1 (6 bases). Trimming removed 6 bases at V and 3 bases at J, with 11 bases between. Germline V gives CDR1 MNHEY, CDR2 SMNVEV (reference sequence). The CDR3 is 14 residues long.

The chain is built from TRBV24-1 and TRBJ1-2; D unresolved. With 0 bases removed from V and 2 bases from J, the gap between germline ends came to 6 bases. This CDR3 has 14 residues. Germline V gives CDR1 KGHDR, CDR2 SFDVKD. CDR3: CATSDLSVNYGYTF. CDR3 bases: TGTGCCACCAGTGATTTGTCGGTCAACTATGGCTACACCTTC.

Only one count was recorded for this clone. The chain couples TRBV28 to TRBJ2-7, with 11 bases that match TRBD1. Losses at the gene ends were 6 bases for V and 6 bases for J; bases not matched to a gene: 7. Germline values: CDR1 MDHEN, CDR2 SYDVKM. This CDR3 contains 14 residues. CDR3 sequence: CASRTRTGGFEQYF. The CDR3 DNA follows: TGTGCCAGCAGGACCCGGACAGGGGGCTTCGAGCAGTACTTC.

Only a few counts were recorded for this clone. The rearrangement uses TRBV7-8 and TRBJ1-3; 7 bases agree with TRBD1. From germline, CDR1 is SGHVS and CDR2 FQNEAQ. The CDR3 extends over 15 amino acids. V gave up 3 bases and J gave up 3 bases; unmatched junction bases: 5. This CDR3 is CASSFNQGVGNTIYF. CDR3 nucleotide sequence: TGTGCCAGCAGCTTTAACCAGGGGGTTGGAAACACCATATATTTT.

The chain recombines TRBV10-3 with TRBJ1-2; 10 bases agree with TRBD1. The CDR3 has 14 amino acids. V dropped 4 bases and J dropped 3; count of bases not matched to a gene: 2. Germline V lookup: CDR1 ENHRY, CDR2 SYGVKD. CDR3 amino acids: CAISVTGGDYGYTF. CDR3 bases: TGTGCCATCAGTGTGACAGGGGGCGACTATGGCTACACCTTC.

The CDR3, as DNA: TGTGCCAGTAGTATGGCGGGGCAGGGCACCTATGGCTACACCTTC. Amino acids: CASSMAGQGTYGYTF. This sequence joins TRBV19 and TRBJ1-2, with a tentative D call TRBD1 (5 bases). Germline CDR1 LNHDA, CDR2 SQIVND (reference sequence). This CDR3 has 15 amino acids. V was pared by 3 bases and J by 4 bases, with 15 bases between.

This clone was picked up a small number of times. The DNA for the CDR3 is TGCGCCAGCAGCTTGTTTGTGACACAGAACACTGAAGCTTTCTTT. This sequence encodes CASSLFVTQNTEAFF. This chain joins TRBV5-1 and TRBJ1-1; D not certain. Germline CDR1 reads SGHRS; CDR2 reads YFSETQ. This CDR3 contains 15 residues. The V gene lost 1 base and the J gene lost 1 base, with 11 bases spanning the gap.

This clone showed up just a few times. The rearrangement joins TRBV7-2 to TRBJ2-7; D might be TRBD2 (7 bases). CDR3 length: 13 amino acids. V gave up 4 bases and J gave up 7 bases, with 14 bases separating them. Germline V CDR1 and CDR2: SGHTA, FQGNSA. CDR3 in DNA: TGTGCCAGCAGCTCACCCGGGGGGCGGGAGCAGTACTTC. Translation gives CASSSPGGREQYF.

CDR3: CASSPPLAGASTDTQYF. For the CDR3, the DNA is TGTGCCAGCTCACCACCTTTAGCGGGGGCCAGCACAGATACGCAGTATTTT. This rearrangement joins TRBV18 to TRBJ2-3, with 9 nucleotides matching TRBD2. Germline V gives CDR1 KGHSH, CDR2 LQKENI. The J segment lost 0 bases and the V segment lost 0 bases, leaving 4 bases of the junction unmatched. The CDR3 sequence is 17 residues long. The entire variable domain, with the rest obtained from reference TRBV18 and TRBJ2-3, is as follows: NAGVMQNPRHLVRRRGQEARLRCSPMKGHSHVYWYRQLPEEGLKFMVYLQKENIIDESGMPKERFSAEFPKEGPSILRIQQVVRGDSAAYFCASSPPLAGASTDTQYFGPGTRLTVL.

The CDR3, as DNA: TGTGCCAGCAGCCCTCGACAGATTTATAATTCACCCCTCCACTTT. It encodes CASSPRQIYNSPLHF. This chain links TRBV28 with TRBJ1-6, with a possible D match to TRBD1 (5 bases). CDR1 and CDR2 from the germline V gene are MDHEN and SYDVKM. With 6 bases removed from V and 4 bases from J, the gap between germline ends came to 13 bases. The CDR3 contains 15 residues.

The chain is built from TRBV3-1 (or the pseudogene TRBV3-2) and TRBJ2-7; D might be TRBD1 (6 bases). Germline CDR1 is LGHDT and CDR2 is YNNKEL (reference sequence). With 4 bases removed from V and 7 bases from J, the gap between germline ends came to 14 bases. The CDR3 sequence is 13 residues long. The CDR3 reads CASSRLGAGEQYF. In DNA form, the CDR3 reads TGTGCCAGCAGCCGACTGGGGGCAGGAGAGCAGTACTTC.

This clone was counted a few times. V gene TRBV5-1 combines with J gene TRBJ2-7; 9 nucleotides line up with TRBD2. CDR1 is SGHRS, CDR2 YFSETQ, per germline. The trim removed 4 bases at V and 0 bases at J, leaving 11 bases unmatched. This CDR3 comprises 17 residues. The CDR3 sequence: CASSPELAGTTSYEQYF. Written as DNA, the CDR3 is TGCGCCAGCAGCCCGGAGCTAGCGGGGACCACCTCCTACGAGCAGTACTTC.

This clone has a handful of counts. This sequence joins TRBV7-9 and TRBJ1-2, with 10 bases aligning to TRBD1. CDR3 length: 15 amino acids. Germline loops: CDR1 SEHNR, CDR2 FQNEAQ (reference sequence). Trimming removed 4 bases from V and 3 bases from J; junction bases left unmatched: 5. The chain's CDR3 is CASSSRTGGDYGYTF. CDR3 coding DNA: TGTGCCAGCAGCTCCCGGACAGGGGGAGACTATGGCTACACCTTC.

This chain joins TRBV6-1 and TRBJ2-1; D ambiguous. CDR3 length: 14 residues. Germline CDR1 and CDR2: MNHNS and SASEGT. Trimming removed 2 bases from V and 4 bases from J, with 9 bases in between. The CDR3 sequence: CASSELMTYNEQFF. The CDR3 nucleotides are TGTGCCAGCAGTGAACTTATGACATACAATGAGCAGTTCTTC.

This clone was observed at least ten times. The chain uses TRBV4-2 and TRBJ1-4, with D possibly matching TRBD1 (5 bases). Germline V gives CDR1 LGHNA, CDR2 YNFKEQ. Trimming stripped 2 bases from V and 2 bases from J, with 9 bases between. This CDR3 has 15 residues. The CDR3 loop reads CASSQQGGTNEKLFF. The CDR3 DNA follows: TGTGCCAGCAGCCAACAGGGTGGTACTAATGAAAAACTGTTTTTT.

This clone came up once. The V gene is TRBV14, the J gene TRBJ2-7; 7 bases are a match to TRBD1. Germline V gene data show CDR1 as SGHDN and CDR2 as FVKESK. The CDR3 spans 15 residues. J lost 1 base, V lost 2 bases, and 5 bases had no gene match. The CDR3 bases are TGTGCCAGCAGCCAACCGGGACAGTTTTCCTACGAGCAGTACTTC. It yields the protein CASSQPGQFSYEQYF. The complete variable domain, with remaining parts taken from reference TRBV14 and TRBJ2-7, reads EAGVTQFPSHSVIEKGQTVTLRCDPISGHDNLYWYRRVMGKEIKFLLHFVKESKQDESGMPNNRFLAERTGGTYSTLKVQPAELEDSGVYFCASSQPGQFSYEQYFGPGTRLTVT.

The chain joins TRBV11-3 to TRBJ1-3, with a tentative D call TRBD1 (5 bases). CDR1 is SGHNT, CDR2 YENEEA, per germline. Trimming removed 6 bases from V and 1 base from J, with 16 bases in between. This CDR3 has 16 residues. The CDR3 DNA reads as TGTGCCAGCAGTGCCGGGACTGCGACGTCTGGAAACACCATATATTTT. Protein product: CASSAGTATSGNTIYF.

The rearrangement uses TRBV4-1 and TRBJ2-7; 7 bases map to TRBD1. This CDR3 spans 15 amino acids. Germline V gene sequence: CDR1 MGHRA, CDR2 YSYEKL. J lost 4 bases, V lost 4 bases, and 10 bases had no gene match. CDR3 in amino acids: CASSPGTADRYEQYF. CDR3 DNA sequence: TGCGCCAGCAGCCCTGGGACAGCCGATCGATACGAGCAGTACTTC.

The chain couples TRBV28 to TRBJ2-3, with D possibly being TRBD2 (7 bases). The germline V gene has CDR1 MDHEN and CDR2 SYDVKM. The CDR3 has 15 residues. The V and J ends lost 4 bases and 6 bases respectively, with 17 bases between them. Written as DNA, the CDR3 is TGTGCCAGCAGTTACCCTCAGGGAGGGGGGGATACGCAGTATTTT. Translating it yields CASSYPQGGGDTQYF.

This clone was seen a handful of times. The CDR3 DNA reads as TGTGCCAGCAGCTTAGGAGGGCCCTATGGCTACACCTTC. This encodes CASSLGGPYGYTF. V and J are TRBV7-9 and TRBJ1-2; D uncertain. Germline values: CDR1 SEHNR, CDR2 FQNEAQ (reference sequence). This CDR3 region has 13 residues. V lost 1 base and J 4 bases, leaving 7 bases between the germline ends.

The J gene is TRBJ2-7, the V gene TRBV10-3; 12 bases align to TRBD2. Germline lookup yields CDR1 ENHRY and CDR2 SYGVKD. V lost 10 bases and J lost 3; bases outside the gene matches: 7. The CDR3 is 14 amino acids. CDR3 in amino acids: CATLLAGGGYEQYF. Here the CDR3 DNA reads TGTGCCACCTTACTAGCGGGGGGCGGCTACGAGCAGTACTTC.

The chain employs TRBV4-3 and TRBJ1-1, with 8 positions matching TRBD1. The CDR3 runs to 17 residues. The J segment lost 0 bases and the V segment lost 0 bases, leaving 6 bases of the junction unmatched. Germline V gives CDR1 LGHNA, CDR2 YSLEER. The DNA of the CDR3 is TGCGCCAGCAGCCAAGAAAACAGGGGGTACATGAACACTGAAGCTTTCTTT. This sequence encodes CASSQENRGYMNTEAFF.

This chain connects TRBV3-1 (or the pseudogene TRBV3-2) to TRBJ1-1, with TRBD1 matching over 7 bases. V shed 1 base and J 4 bases; nucleotides not matched to a gene: 3. The CDR3 contains 14 residues. Germline V gene lookup returns CDR1 LGHDT and CDR2 YNNKEL (reference sequence). The chain's CDR3 is CASSQGYRGTEAFF. CDR3 DNA sequence: TGTGCCAGCAGCCAAGGGTACAGGGGCACTGAAGCTTTCTTT.

The rearrangement joins TRBV6-5 to TRBJ2-1; D gene uncertain. V lost 0 bases and J lost 8, with 8 bases in between. The CDR3 is 13 residues long. Looked up from germline, CDR1 is MNHEY and CDR2 is SVGAGI. The CDR3 loop is CASSYSLADEQFF. The CDR3 bases are TGTGCCAGCAGTTACTCTCTCGCAGATGAGCAGTTCTTC.

V is TRBV13 and J is TRBJ2-2; D perhaps matches TRBD1 (6 bases). Germline V gene lookup returns CDR1 PRHDT and CDR2 FYEKMQ (reference sequence). Trimming left V 5 bases short and J 4 bases short, with 14 bases between. CDR3 length equals 15 residues. The CDR3 DNA reads TGTGCCAGCAGCCCCCGAGGGGGATCCACCGGGGAGCTGTTTTTT. Amino acid sequence: CASSPRGGSTGELFF.

The V gene is TRBV7-2, the J gene TRBJ2-5, with D perhaps TRBD1 (5 bases). In germline, CDR1 is SGHTA, CDR2 FQGNSA. V lost 1 base and J lost 2, with 11 bases in between. The CDR3 spans 15 residues. CDR3 sequence reads: CASSLGGGGQETQYF. The DNA of the CDR3 is TGTGCCAGCAGCTTAGGGGGCGGCGGTCAAGAGACCCAGTACTTC.

This clone was detected once. V and J are TRBV4-1 and TRBJ2-1; 11 positions agree with TRBD2. The V gene's germline CDR1 is MGHRA and CDR2 YSYEKL. V shed 0 bases and J 7 bases; nucleotides not matched to a gene: 5. The CDR3 has 16 residues. Here the CDR3 reads CASSQEVAGGNNEQFF. The CDR3 DNA reads as TGCGCCAGCAGCCAAGAGGTAGCGGGGGGGAATAATGAGCAGTTCTTC.